This paragraph reports one T cell receptor (beta chain). Its antigen is still unknown. The data were produced by immunoSEQ multiplex PCR, yet TCRdb's version contains in-frame clones alone and is incomplete. The sample has 80,000 or so clones, approximately 80% seen once. Trimming left V 0 bases short and J 5 bases short, with 22 bases between. Per the germline V gene, CDR1 is GTSNPN and CDR2 is SVGIG (reference sequence). The CDR3 spans 17 residues. The data are from a study of T cell responses to AZD1222 COVID-19 vaccine. Study findings and constraints: Reportedly, nearly half the spike-specific TCRs target unmutated variant regions. In all cases, repertoires were sampled only after the peak T cell response. Baseline seropositivity occurred in only a handful of AZD1222 recipients.

Specimen: peripheral blood, collected 28 days after the second dose of the MenACWY control vaccine. The source is an adult who received the MenACWY meningococcal vaccine as a control. The J gene is TRBJ1-1, the V gene TRBV30; the D gene is possibly TRBD1 (5 bases). The CDR3 nucleotides read TGTGCCTGGAGTGTTCGAACCGTCGACGCTGGGGGTACTGAAGCTTTCTTT. It codes for CAWSVRTVDAGGTEAFF.